This TCR beta chain was retrieved from a study of shared clonotypes between healthy human individuals. Free of recent acute infections or vaccinations, the donors were healthy HIV-negative adults. CD4+ cells yielded CD45RA+ naive and CD45RA-negative memory subsets. Assay execution took place at the deep level. Only in-frame clones appear in the TCRdb table, and some are missing; sequencing was by immunoSEQ multiplex PCR. The table includes around 2.1 million clones, 90% to 96% detected once. The CDR3 has 17 residues. The V and J ends lost 2 bases and 0 bases, in that order; junction bases with no gene match: 4. In germline, CDR1 is MDHEN, CDR2 SYDVKM.

This clonotype was sampled from a man aged 18 to 35 in good health. The sequencing input was naive CD4+ T cells sorted from blood. Subset specified: CD45RA+ positively selected. The chain couples TRBV28 to TRBJ2-6; 7 bases align to TRBD1. For the CDR3, the DNA is TGTGCCAGCAGTTTAGTACAGGGGAGCTCTGGGGCCAACGTCCTGACTTTC. It specifies CASSLVQGSSGANVLTF.